This T cell receptor beta chain originates from a study of Ad26.COV2.S vaccination and SARS-CoV-2 variants. The method was immunoSEQ multiplex PCR; TCRdb's version includes in-frame clones alone and lacks a portion of them. The profile shows approximately 420,000 clones, 70% to 90% of them singletons. The CDR3 length is 16 residues. CDR1 is SGHDT, CDR2 YYEEEE, per germline. The germline V and J ends were trimmed by 0 bases and 0 bases, with 10 bases remaining between them. The treatment was: 15 to 20 received Ad26.COV2.S at low or high dose, single or two shots; a few received placebo; per-sample allocation not given. Sampling occurred on day 63 after the first vaccine or placebo injection. Donation was by an adult aged 18-55 years who was in Boston.

This chain links TRBV5-6 with TRBJ1-3; no clear D. The sequence was obtained from a person aged 18-65 years who received the Ad26.COV2.S COVID-19 vaccine or a placebo. The sequenced sample was peripheral blood, obtained in a trial of Ad26.COV2.S vaccine versus placebo. Here the CDR3 DNA reads TGTGCCAGCAGCTTGGTACGGAGGAGCTCTGGAAACACCATATATTTT. This encodes CASSLVRRSSGNTIYF.